This paragraph covers one T cell receptor beta chain sequence. Its antigen is not identified. Germline V gives CDR1 KGHSH, CDR2 LQKENI. The CDR3 has 13 residues. Deletions cut 6 bases from V and 10 bases from J, with 16 bases between. Using immunoSEQ multiplex PCR, the repertoire was profiled, and TCRdb retains in-frame clones only, with some absent. This table has approximately 120,000 clones, roughly 87% appearing once. The data are from a study of T cell responses to AZD1222 COVID-19 vaccine. Findings and caveats of the study: The reported proportion of spike-specific TCRs targeting unmutated variant regions was nearly half. Vaccine-associated CD4 TCRs spanned spike, dominant at 160-218 and 743-854.

The input for sequencing was peripheral blood, taken on day 0 of AZD1222 vaccination. This sequence was found in an adult in good health. The chain is built from TRBV18 and TRBJ2-1, with D maybe TRBD1 (6 bases). CDR3 region: CASSQGLRDEQFF. The CDR3 DNA reads TGTGCCAGCTCGCAGGGGCTCCGGGACGAGCAGTTCTTC.